These 26 T cell receptor beta chains were sequenced from one sample in a study of radiotherapy plus CTLA-4 blockade in lung cancer (dated by TCRdb to the late 2010s). Library preparation used the immunoSEQ multiplex PCR assay. The clones in this table, taken by TCRdb from immuneACCESS, are in-frame only. Not every clone is retained; where verified, under half of the shortfall comes from an unresolved V gene, and the cause of the rest is unknown. Across this sample there are about 90,000 clones, with approximately 79% seen only once. About 14% of the sample rests with the top ten. The sequences come from peripheral blood, collected from a patient treated with radiotherapy plus ipilimumab. All receptors come from a human donor with non-small cell lung cancer that progressed on radiotherapy plus ipilimumab.

On this clone: This sample also contains other DNA sequences that code for the same CDR3. The V and J genes are TRBV9 and TRBJ1-3; weak D call: TRBD1 (5 bases). V lost 0 bases, J lost 0 bases, and 10 bases lay in between. The germline V gene encodes CDR1 SGDLS and CDR2 YYNGEE. This CDR3 has 16 residues. CDR3 in amino acids: CASSVGAGPSGNTIYF. For the CDR3, the DNA is TGTGCCAGCAGCGTAGGGGCAGGGCCCTCTGGAAACACCATATATTTT. The full variable domain, with the rest looked up from reference TRBV9 and TRBJ1-3, is DSGVTQTPKHLITATGQRVTLRCSPRSGDLSVYWYQQSLDQGLQFLIQYYNGEERAKGNILERFSAQQFPDLHSELNLSSLELGDSALYFCASSVGAGPSGNTIYFGEGSWLTVV.

This rearrangement joins TRBV28 to TRBJ1-5; D is possibly TRBD1 (5 bases). This CDR3 has 14 amino acids. The germline V gene encodes CDR1 MDHEN and CDR2 SYDVKM. Deletions cut 5 bases from V and 3 bases from J, with 11 bases between. CDR3 nucleotides: TGTGCCAGCAGTAATAGGGGATTCAATCAGCCCCAGCATTTT. Translated: CASSNRGFNQPQHF.

V usage is TRBV19 and J usage is TRBJ2-7; D is possibly TRBD1 (5 bases). This CDR3 is built from 14 residues. The germline CDR1 and CDR2 sequences are LNHDA and SQIVND (reference sequence). V lost 7 bases and J 3 bases, leaving 16 bases between the germline ends. CDR3 nucleotide sequence: TGTGCCAGTACCCGGACCCCTGACAGCTACGAGCAGTACTTC. Translating gives CASTRTPDSYEQYF.

This rearrangement joins TRBV6-5 to TRBJ2-7; TRBD1 agrees at 9 bases. Germline lookup yields CDR1 MNHEY and CDR2 SVGAGI. This CDR3 comprises 15 residues. Losses at the gene ends were 8 bases for V and 3 bases for J; bases not matched to a gene: 11. The CDR3, as DNA: TGTGCCAGCGGCGTTGGGACAGGGAGGAACTACGAGCAGTACTTC. Protein sequence: CASGVGTGRNYEQYF.

The chain employs TRBV1 and TRBJ2-1; no DNA check was done on the table's D call, TRBD2. TRBV1 is designated a pseudogene. This CDR3 region has 17 residues. The chain's CDR3 is CTRGPRGDYQSYNEQFF. The DNA for the CDR3 is TGCACCAGAGGGCCTCGGGGGGACTACCAATCCTACAATGAGCAGTTCTTC.

The chain couples TRBV11-2 to TRBJ1-2; no clear D. Trimming removed 1 base from V and 2 bases from J, with 11 bases in between. CDR3 length: 15 residues. Germline V gives CDR1 SGHAT, CDR2 FQNNGV. The CDR3, as DNA: TGTGCCAGCAGCTTAGCCCACAGTCCGAACTATGGCTACACCTTC. Protein: CASSLAHSPNYGYTF.

The CDR3 sequence is CATSGEVVGRGYTF. The DNA for the CDR3 is TGTGCCACCAGCGGGGAGGTTGTAGGTCGCGGCTACACCTTC. This chain connects TRBV15 to TRBJ1-2; no clear D. Germline lookup yields CDR1 LNHNV and CDR2 YYDKDF (reference sequence). The V end was cut by 5 bases, the J end by 8 bases, with 18 bases between. CDR3 size: 14 residues.

The rearrangement uses TRBV6-5 and TRBJ2-7; 9 bases map to TRBD1. Germline CDR1 MNHEY, CDR2 SVGAGI. After removal of 6 bases from V and 5 bases from J, the junction contained 11 bases not matched to a gene. The CDR3 is made up of 15 amino acids. This chain's CDR3 is CASRIGQGYRNEQYF. Here the CDR3 DNA reads TGTGCCAGCAGAATAGGACAGGGGTACAGGAACGAGCAGTACTTC.

V gene TRBV5-1 combines with J gene TRBJ1-3; TRBD1 matches at 7 bases. The CDR3 covers 17 residues. In germline, CDR1 is SGHRS, CDR2 YFSETQ. The junction had 11 bases not matched to a gene; V was cut back by 4 bases and J by 1 base. CDR3 in DNA: TGCGCCAGCAGCCCAGGATGGAACAGGGGATCTGGAAACACCATATATTTT. Protein: CASSPGWNRGSGNTIYF.

The CDR3 is CASSLFPGRLDHNEQFF. In nucleotides, the CDR3 is TGCGCCAGCAGCTTGTTCCCCGGACGGCTAGACCACAATGAGCAGTTCTTC. This sequence joins TRBV5-1 and TRBJ2-1; D gene uncertain. V shed 1 base and J shed 5 bases, with 19 bases lying between them. The CDR3 has 17 residues. Germline assignment: CDR1 SGHRS and CDR2 YFSETQ.

The chain has TRBV28 and TRBJ1-4; the D gene is possibly TRBD1 (6 bases). Germline V CDR1 and CDR2: MDHEN, SYDVKM. V was trimmed by 4 bases and J by 3 bases, leaving 15 bases between them. The CDR3 totals 16 residues. Here the CDR3 reads CASSSQQGSANEKLFF. Here the CDR3 DNA reads TGTGCCAGCAGTTCCCAACAGGGTTCGGCTAATGAAAAACTGTTTTTT.

This clone was recorded only once. The V and J genes are TRBV27 and TRBJ2-2; 9 nucleotides line up with TRBD1. The V gene end was trimmed by 6 bases and the J gene end by 3 bases; junction bases not matched to a gene: 2. The CDR3 consists of 14 residues. Germline V CDR1 and CDR2: MNHEY, SMNVEV (reference sequence). The DNA for the CDR3 is TGTGCCAGCAGCAGGGACAGGGACACCGGGGAGCTGTTTTTT. Amino acids: CASSRDRDTGELFF.

The rearrangement links TRBV7-7 to TRBJ2-7; D is tentatively TRBD1 or TRBD2 (5 bases each). CDR1 is SSHAT and CDR2 is FNYEAQ in the germline V gene (reference sequence). V was cut by 1 base and J by 6 bases, with 10 bases left in between. This CDR3 comprises 13 residues. CDR3 coding DNA: TGTGCCAGCAGCTTAGGACCGAGGGGCGAGCAGTACTTC. It yields the protein CASSLGPRGEQYF.

The chain employs TRBV30 and TRBJ1-4, with TRBD1 identical over 7 bases. Germline CDR1 and CDR2: GTSNPN and SVGIG (reference sequence). V lost 2 bases and J lost 8; bases outside the gene matches: 8. The CDR3 is made up of 14 amino acids. The CDR3, as DNA: TGTGCCTGGAGTATCTTTGGACAGGAGGAAAAACTGTTTTTT. This encodes CAWSIFGQEEKLFF.

The CDR3: CASSSPDRVRREQYF. The DNA of the CDR3 is TGTGCCAGCAGCTCCCCCGACAGGGTTCGCCGGGAGCAGTACTTC. The chain links TRBV7-2 to TRBJ2-7; 7 bases agree with TRBD1. CDR1 is SGHTA and CDR2 is FQGNSA in the germline V gene. Trimming removed 4 bases from V and 7 bases from J; junction bases left unmatched: 13. This CDR3 is 15 amino acids long.

This clone was seen a handful of times. This chain connects TRBV6-1 to TRBJ1-1; the D is unclear. Germline-derived CDR1 and CDR2 are MNHNS and SASEGT. This CDR3 spans 11 amino acids. V gave up 6 bases and J gave up 2 bases, with 4 bases separating them. The CDR3 DNA reads TGTGCCAGCAGGTATAACACTGAAGCTTTCTTT. This gives the protein CASRYNTEAFF.

This CDR3 is CASSQDHLGQGALEQYF. The CDR3 DNA reads TGCGCCAGCAGCCAAGATCATCTCGGACAGGGGGCTTTAGAGCAGTACTTC. The V gene is TRBV4-1, the J gene TRBJ2-7; 11 bases fit TRBD1. Trimming cost V 0 bases and J 7 bases; bases outside gene matches: 11. This CDR3 has 17 residues. Germline CDR1 is MGHRA and CDR2 is YSYEKL.

This clone was seen a few times. This chain uses TRBV27 with TRBJ1-1; D remains ambiguous. The CDR3 length is 14 residues. The germline V gene has CDR1 MNHEY and CDR2 SMNVEV (reference sequence). Trimming pared 1 base from V and 4 bases from J, leaving 10 bases between. The CDR3 is CASSLYTDGTEAFF. CDR3 bases: TGTGCCAGCAGTTTATACACGGACGGCACTGAAGCTTTCTTT.

This chain joins TRBV28 and TRBJ1-1, with 8 bases identical to TRBD1. V was clipped by 3 bases and J by 5 bases; unmatched bases: 8. The CDR3 consists of 15 residues. CDR1 is MDHEN, CDR2 SYDVKM, per germline. For the CDR3, the DNA is TGTGCCAGCAGTTTTCTGGACAGGGAGGGGACTGAAGCTTTCTTT. Translating gives CASSFLDREGTEAFF. Full variable domain (missing parts from reference TRBV28 and TRBJ1-1): DVKVTQSSRYLVKRTGEKVFLECVQDMDHENMFWYRQDPGLGLRLIYFSYDVKMKEKGDIPEGYSVSREKKERFSLILESASTNQTSMYLCASSFLDREGTEAFFGQGTRLTVV.

The chain combines TRBV7-9 with TRBJ2-7; D perhaps matches TRBD2 (6 bases). This CDR3 contains 12 residues. Germline V gene lookup returns CDR1 SEHNR and CDR2 FQNEAQ (reference sequence). The V end lost 5 bases, the J end lost 9 bases, and 14 bases lay between the germline ends. In DNA form, the CDR3 reads TGTGCCAGCAGCCCTGCCCAGGGAGGGCAGTACTTC. Translated: CASSPAQGGQYF.

The V and J genes are TRBV2 and TRBJ1-6; weak D call: TRBD1 (6 bases). CDR1 and CDR2 (germline): SNHLY, FYNNEI. The CDR3 is 14 residues long. V dropped 4 bases and J dropped 6 bases, with 10 bases sitting between them. The CDR3 loop reads CASSVQGGNSPLHF. CDR3 DNA: TGTGCCAGCAGTGTACAGGGAGGTAATTCACCCCTCCACTTT.

This clone has just a few counts. The chain joins TRBV10-3 to TRBJ1-1; D is ambiguous. Germline V gene sequence: CDR1 ENHRY, CDR2 SYGVKD. This CDR3 is built from 14 residues. Trimming shortened V by 7 bases and J by 4 bases, and 16 bases separated the two germline ends. CDR3: CAITGGRNTTEAFF. CDR3 in DNA: TGTGCCATCACCGGCGGAAGAAATACCACTGAAGCTTTCTTT.

The V gene is TRBV11-2, the J gene TRBJ1-5; D gene ambiguous. The germline gives CDR1 SGHAT, CDR2 FQNNGV. The CDR3 totals 15 residues. Trimming removed 5 bases at V and 9 bases at J, with 20 bases between. This chain's CDR3 is CASSQLRGGRLPQHF. The CDR3 nucleotides are TGTGCCAGCAGCCAATTACGGGGAGGTAGATTGCCCCAGCATTTT.

V and J are TRBV5-5 and TRBJ2-3; D is ambiguous. This CDR3 spans 15 amino acids. Deletions cut 0 bases from V and 5 bases from J, with 13 bases between. In germline, CDR1 is SGHKS, CDR2 YYEKEE (reference sequence). This CDR3 reads CASSLELGWRDTQYF. In nucleotides, the CDR3 is TGTGCCAGCAGCTTGGAGCTGGGTTGGAGAGATACGCAGTATTTT.

The sample holds a few counts of this clone. The rearrangement joins TRBV9 to TRBJ1-1, with a tentative D call TRBD1 (6 bases). The CDR3 extends over 15 amino acids. Trimming took 4 bases from V and 0 from J, leaving 13 bases between them. Germline CDR1 reads SGDLS; CDR2 reads YYNGEE. The CDR3: CASSPQDRLNTEAFF. For the CDR3, the DNA is TGTGCCAGCAGCCCCCAAGACAGGCTGAACACTGAAGCTTTCTTT.

The rearrangement links TRBV5-5 to TRBJ2-2, with 11 bases identical to TRBD1. The ends lost 4 bases at V and 5 bases at J; junction bases unmatched: 10. CDR1 and CDR2 (germline): SGHKS, YYEKEE (reference sequence). This CDR3 spans 17 amino acids. CDR3 sequence (DNA): TGTGCCAGCAGCCTGGGGACAGGGGGTTTCCTGACCGGGGAGCTGTTTTTT. This codes for CASSLGTGGFLTGELFF.